The TCR beta chain described here comes from a study of T cell responses to AZD1222 COVID-19 vaccine. This table comes from immunoSEQ multiplex PCR, and its TCRdb copy is limited to in-frame clones, with some not included. This sample yields some 200,000 clones, of which approximately 91% are seen a single time; 0.75% to 1% belongs to the top ten. The CDR3 spans 14 residues. V was pared by 3 bases and J by 0 bases, with 8 bases between. Germline assignment: CDR1 LNHDA and CDR2 SQIVND (reference sequence). This clonotype was sampled from an adult in good health. The sample consisted of peripheral blood, taken on day 0 of AZD1222 vaccination. The chain recombines TRBV19 with TRBJ1-2; D uncertain. The CDR3 nucleotides read TGTGCCAGTAGTATTAACGGTCCTAACTATGGCTACACCTTC. It encodes CASSINGPNYGYTF. Based on the CDR3 plus reference TRBV19 and TRBJ1-2, the full variable domain is DGGITQSPKYLFRKEGQNVTLSCEQNLNHDAMYWYRQDPGQGLRLIYYSQIVNDFQKGDIAEGYSVSREKKESFPLTVTSAQKNPTAFYLCASSINGPNYGYTFGSGTRLTVV.